The rows below give T cell receptor beta chains drawn from one sample of a study of molecular identifiers for immune sequencing clone quantification. TCRdb ran MiXCR on the PCR reads and lists one entry per CDR3 protein. The sample gives just over 40,000 distinct CDR3 sequences, roughly 22% of which show up once; around 0.98% is in the top ten. The sequenced material came from naive CD8+ T cells from blood, with Jurkat cell RNA spiked in. Receptors originate from a human donor in good health. Some libraries in this study had Jurkat cell RNA spiked in. CDR3s include the opening cysteine and the closing phenylalanine or tryptophan. A D gene is named only where the DNA matches it firmly. Size tells how often a clone was seen (once, few, many) or the class of an expanded clone, and some rows leave it out.

-	TRBV2	-	TRBJ2-1	TGTGCCAGCAGTTACTACGAGGGACGGTTAAAGAATGAGCAGTTCTTC	CASSYYEGRLKNEQFF
TRBD2	TRBV7-2	medium-sized	TRBJ2-3	TGTGCCAGCAGCTTAGCTAGCGGGGTGACAGATACGCAGTATTTT	CASSLASGVTDTQYF
-	TRBV28	many	TRBJ2-7	TGTGCCAGCAGTTCCGGGACCTACGAGCAGTACTTC	CASSSGTYEQYF
TRBD2	TRBV9	few	TRBJ2-3	TGTGCCAGCAGCGCCCCACTAGCGGGGGGCCCAGATACGCAGTATTTT	CASSAPLAGGPDTQYF
-	TRBV20-1	-	TRBJ2-7	TGCAGTGCTAGAGAGAACCAGGGGTACGAGCAGTACTTC	CSARENQGYEQYF
-	TRBV28	medium-sized	TRBJ2-4	TGTGCCAGCAGTGAGGGACGGCCGCTAGCCAAAAACATTCAGTACTTC	CASSEGRPLAKNIQYF
-	TRBV7-9	many	TRBJ1-4	TGTGCCAGCAGCTTACACGAACTGGGACGGTCAAATGAAAAACTGTTTTTT	CASSLHELGRSNEKLFF
TRBD2	TRBV3-1	few	TRBJ2-3	TGTGCCAGCAGCCAAGATCCTAGCGGGAGAGATACGCAGTATTTT	CASSQDPSGRDTQYF
TRBD2	TRBV30	many	TRBJ2-3	TGTGCCTGGAGTACTAGACTAGCGGGGCCCACGGGTACGCAGTATTTT	CAWSTRLAGPTGTQYF
-	TRBV29-1	-	TRBJ2-2	TGCAGCGTTGATGGGGCGTTAACCGGGGAGCTGTTTTTT	CSVDGALTGELFF
-	TRBV19	many	TRBJ2-7	TGTGCCAGTAGTATAGTTGGGACGCGGCCTGACTACGAGCAGTACTTC	CASSIVGTRPDYEQYF
-	TRBV27	many	TRBJ1-1	TGTGCCAGCAGTTCGCCGGGACCAAACACTGAAGCTTTCTTT	CASSSPGPNTEAFF
-	TRBV5-1	many	TRBJ1-2	TGCGCCAGCAGCTTGTTTGGAGGGGACGGCTACACCTTC	CASSLFGGDGYTF
TRBD1	TRBV19	many	TRBJ2-3	TGTGCCAGTGGGGACAGGATCTTCACAGATACGCAGTATTTT	CASGDRIFTDTQYF
-	TRBV6-1	many	TRBJ1-1	TGTGCCAGCAAAACAGGGATGAACACTGAAGCTTTCTTT	CASKTGMNTEAFF
-	TRBV11-3	many	TRBJ2-1	TGTGCCAGCAGCTTAGGGGACTCCTACAATGAGCAGTTCTTC	CASSLGDSYNEQFF
-	TRBV6-2/TRBV6-3	many	TRBJ2-3	TGTGCCAGCAGTTACCAAGACTCCCCAGCAGATACGCAGTATTTT	CASSYQDSPADTQYF
-	TRBV5-4	medium-sized	TRBJ2-4	TGTGCCAGCAGCTTGGTGCTTGGCGGAGTCCCTGCCAAAAACATTCAGTACTTC	CASSLVLGGVPAKNIQYF
-	TRBV9	many	TRBJ1-5	TGTGCCAGCAGCGTAGGGGCGGACCTCTATAGCAATCAGCCCCAGCATTTT	CASSVGADLYSNQPQHF
TRBD1	TRBV20-1	many	TRBJ1-3	TGCAGTGCTACCGGGACAGGGTTTTGGGGAAACACCATATATTTT	CSATGTGFWGNTIYF
-	TRBV19	many	TRBJ2-1	TGTGCCAGTAGTTATTTACAGTACAATGAGCAGTTCTTC	CASSYLQYNEQFF
TRBD1	TRBV30	few	TRBJ2-7	TGTGCCTGGAGTGCCCGGGACAGGGACTACGAGCAGTACTTC	CAWSARDRDYEQYF
TRBD2	TRBV5-4	many	TRBJ2-7	TGTGCCAGCAGGAGCGGGGGTGCGGTCTACGAGCAGTACTTC	CASRSGGAVYEQYF
-	TRBV7-6	many	TRBJ2-5	TGTGCCAGCAGCTTAGCGTTCGTTAGAGAGACCCAGTACTTC	CASSLAFVRETQYF
-	TRBV20-1	-	TRBJ2-7	TGCAGTGCACCACGGCGGGACACCTCCTACGAGCAGTACTTC	CSAPRRDTSYEQYF
-	TRBV4-1	-	TRBJ1-2	TGCGCCAGCAGCCAATTAGGGACACTGAACTATGGCTACACCTTC	CASSQLGTLNYGYTF
-	TRBV29-1	-	TRBJ1-1	TGCAGCGTTGAGGTGTTCACTGAAGCTTTCTTT	CSVEVFTEAFF
TRBD1	TRBV19	many	TRBJ2-2	TGTGCCAGTAGTACCTGGGACAGGAACACCGGGGAGCTGTTTTTT	CASSTWDRNTGELFF
-	TRBV12-3/TRBV12-4	many	TRBJ1-3	TGTGCCAGCAGTCCGGGGCCGGGGCCTGGAAACACCATATATTTT	CASSPGPGPGNTIYF
-	TRBV27	many	TRBJ2-3	TGTGCCAGCAGTTTATCGTTGGACCTCACAGATACGCAGTATTTT	CASSLSLDLTDTQYF
TRBD2	TRBV28	many	TRBJ2-7	TGTGCCAGCAGTCGACGAAGACTAGCGGGTGGGGACGAGCAGTACTTC	CASSRRRLAGGDEQYF
-	TRBV28	many	TRBJ2-7	TGTGCCAGCAGTTTTTCGGCGCGCGACTACGAGCAGTACTTC	CASSFSARDYEQYF